The rows below give T cell receptor beta chains drawn from one sample of a study of OX40 agonist ivuxolimab in advanced cancers. Produced via immunoSEQ multiplex PCR; TCRdb's table is partial and in-frame only. Of tens of thousands of clones listed, about 85% were seen once; the top ten hold around 0.98%. The sequenced sample was CD4+ or CD8+ T cells sorted from blood, obtained in a trial of the OX40 agonist ivuxolimab. Receptors were obtained from an adult with an advanced solid tumor such as melanoma, head and neck, liver or kidney cancer. The CDR3 runs from the conserved cysteine through the conserved F or W. Each record gives: CDR3 length, V gene, J gene, D gene, CDR3 protein. D genes are given only for firm matches.

14,TRBV27,TRBJ1-1,.,CASSLSRGERGAFF
13,TRBV5-1,TRBJ2-3,.,CASSQQGGDTQYF
16,TRBV4-1,TRBJ2-6,.,CASSSLSLSGANVLTF
16,TRBV13,TRBJ2-3,TRBD2,CASSPGGVASTDTQYF
18,TRBV28,TRBJ1-6,.,CASSLHRRESDYNSPLHF
15,TRBV5-1,TRBJ2-1,TRBD2,CASSLETSGRNEQFF
13,TRBV7-2,TRBJ1-2,.,CASSSDRLYGYTF
15,TRBV30,TRBJ2-2,.,CAWSVYTLPTGELFF
13,TRBV9,TRBJ2-5,TRBD1,CASSQGGLETQYF
14,TRBV11-3,TRBJ2-5,TRBD2,CASSLGTSRQTQYF
13,TRBV10-3,TRBJ2-5,.,CAIGRGLEETQYF
13,TRBV27,TRBJ2-7,.,CASRRQAAYEQYF
14,TRBV27,TRBJ2-7,.,CASSHLGVPYEQYF
16,TRBV9,TRBJ2-5,.,CASSEAGQHPSATQYF
15,TRBV14,TRBJ1-5,TRBD1,CASSQKGRGLQPQHF
16,TRBV19,TRBJ2-5,TRBD2,CASSPITSGSEETQYF
12,TRBV7-2,TRBJ2-1,.,CASSFVYNEQFF
14,TRBV27,TRBJ2-5,.,CASSLRGTQETQYF
16,TRBV7-8,TRBJ1-6,.,CASSLAYRATNSPLHF
16,TRBV11-3,TRBJ1-1,.,CASSPEGTRLNTEAFF
13,TRBV19,TRBJ1-1,.,CASSTGHGTEAFF
13,TRBV29-1,TRBJ1-4,.,CSVDSGENEKLFF
12,TRBV28,TRBJ2-5,.,CASSLSIGTQYF
15,TRBV5-1,TRBJ2-2,.,CASSLGQTFTGELFF
13,TRBV6-1,TRBJ1-5,.,CASSARGVQPQHF
15,TRBV4-2,TRBJ2-7,TRBD2,CASSREGTSGYEQYF
15,TRBV11-3,TRBJ2-1,TRBD2,CASSPLGLAENEQFF
14,TRBV5-1,TRBJ1-2,TRBD1,CASSSGQGNYGYTF
14,TRBV6-6,TRBJ1-5,.,CASNRDSVNQPQHF
16,TRBV6-6,TRBJ2-3,.,CASSYSTGHLTDTQYF
15,TRBV19,TRBJ1-5,TRBD1,CASSIGGQGLLPQHF
14,TRBV21-1,TRBJ1-2,.,CASSKGIEQEGYTF
15,TRBV27,TRBJ1-4,TRBD1,CASSLDGTGNEKLFF
14,TRBV27,TRBJ2-5,TRBD1,CASSPWGQLETQYF
13,TRBV11-3,TRBJ1-2,.,CASSLTPSAGYTF
13,TRBV19,TRBJ2-3,.,CASSITQQGEQYF
15,TRBV27,TRBJ2-7,.,CASSLLGLNSYEQYF
15,TRBV19,TRBJ2-1,TRBD2,CASSIGLAGVGEQFF
14,TRBV11-3,TRBJ1-5,.,CASSPSGVNQPQHF
15,TRBV10-2,TRBJ1-6,.,CASSDAPPGDSPLHF
16,TRBV6-6,TRBJ2-1,TRBD2,CASSPAKRGGGDEQFF
15,TRBV28,TRBJ1-1,.,CASTHPSGLFTEAFF
13,TRBV5-6,TRBJ2-7,.,CASTGDQRREQYF
13,TRBV10-1,TRBJ2-2,.,CATQNLQSGELFF
17,TRBV4-1,TRBJ2-5,.,CASSQVVVPGGQETQYF
16,TRBV21-1,TRBJ2-3,.,CASSKEGVHDPDTQYF
12,TRBV7-3,TRBJ2-2,.,CASSLNHGELFF
14,TRBV4-3,TRBJ2-3,.,CASSQSRVTDTQYF
16,TRBV10-2,TRBJ2-1,TRBD2,CASRVAGGSSYNEQFF
11,TRBV6-5,TRBJ2-7,.,CATSGLVKEYF
13,TRBV28,TRBJ2-5,.,CASSSTVQETQYF
11,TRBV29-1,TRBJ1-2,.,CSVEHEDGYTF
14,TRBV19,TRBJ1-1,TRBD1,CASSIRGNSVEAFF
14,TRBV19,TRBJ1-1,.,CASSDGGGPTEAFF